This T cell receptor beta chain was observed in a study of T cells after yellow fever vaccination. The study's findings and limits: The booster saw the reappearance of most primary-vaccination clones (more than 95% CD4, about 88% CD8). Weaker overall, the secondary response nonetheless peaked faster (day 5 versus 15).

TCRdb ran MiXCR on the 5' RACE reads and lists one entry per CDR3 protein. The repertoire holds some 400,000 distinct CDR3 sequences, roughly a sixth seen once, with 15% to 20% in the top ten. Comment on this clonotype: Its cognate antigen is unknown.

The CDR3 is 13 amino acids. The V gene end was trimmed by 6 bases and the J gene end by 5 bases; junction bases not matched to a gene: 6. Germline-derived CDR1 and CDR2 are MDHEN and SYDVKM. This chain links TRBV28 with TRBJ1-1; TRBD1 matches at 7 bases. The TCR originated in a man younger than 35 who received the YFV17D yellow fever vaccine. The material sequenced was PBMCs, taken before the yellow fever booster vaccination. Written as DNA, the CDR3 is TGTGCCAGCAGGCCACAGGGGTGGACTGAAGCTTTCTTT. Encoded protein: CASRPQGWTEAFF. Based on the CDR3 plus reference TRBV28 and TRBJ1-1, the full variable domain is DVKVTQSSRYLVKRTGEKVFLECVQDMDHENMFWYRQDPGLGLRLIYFSYDVKMKEKGDIPEGYSVSREKKERFSLILESASTNQTSMYLCASRPQGWTEAFFGQGTRLTVV.